These T cell receptor beta chains were read from a single sample in a study of T cell responses to AZD1222 COVID-19 vaccine. The data were produced by immunoSEQ multiplex PCR, yet TCRdb's version contains in-frame clones alone and is incomplete. The sample contains over 90,000 clones, over 75% of which appear only once. Sample: peripheral blood, taken on day 0 of AZD1222 vaccination. The receptors originated from an adult in good health. CDR3s include the opening cysteine and the closing phenylalanine or tryptophan. Only some rows state a clone size, as once, few, many or a class for expanded clones.

V gene | clone size | CDR3 protein
TRBV18 | . | CASSPAGAVDTGELFF
TRBV10-3 | . | CAISAQGSVNEQYF
TRBV19 | . | CASSIAGANVLTF
TRBV4-3 | . | CASSQAASGTGEYGYTF
TRBV7-7 | . | CASSLGGILETQYF
TRBV6-5 | . | CASSPTGLQPQHF
TRBV7-9 | once | CASSLGGTGGNTEAFF
TRBV27 | . | CASSSREGQYEQYF
TRBV19 | . | CASSKNGPQHF
TRBV19 | . | CASSQQGRSNQPQHF
TRBV6-2/TRBV6-3 | . | CASSGLSGDNSPLHF
TRBV7-3 | . | CASSLRGGRTPHNEQFF
TRBV5-1 | . | CASSPQEPNIQYF
TRBV7-7 | . | CASSLGASGMGETQYF
TRBV5-1 | . | CASSPGTANTEAFF
TRBV28 | once | CASSLGGTGWTQPQHF
TRBV19 | . | CASSIKGLINEQFF
TRBV4-2 | . | CASSQEKGGPGHYTF
TRBV3-1/TRBV3-2 | . | CASSLTENQPQHF
TRBV24-1 | . | CATSSAGGRDTQYF
TRBV7-2 | few | CASSPSHRGKQYF
TRBV10-3 | . | CAISESGTRGDEQYF
TRBV29-1 | . | CSVGGTSVADTQYF
TRBV19 | . | CASSIRRLGQGIMNEQFF
TRBV10-1 | . | CASSGGGSGNTIYF
TRBV4-3 | . | CASSQEKGQPQHF
TRBV19 | . | CASSDRGRRETQYF
TRBV21-1 | once | CASTTLPGSRLNTEAFF
TRBV10-1 | few | CASRDTRTDEQYF
TRBV10-2 | . | CASSGQGQGGYTF
TRBV6-2/TRBV6-3 | . | CASSSGQGRYSPLHF
TRBV6-5 | . | CASSYWGQPTDTQYF
TRBV5-4 | . | CASSPGGASGANVLTF
TRBV6-5 | . | CASSPSKGLYDEQYF
TRBV11-3 | . | CASSLVPRTVNLHHDEQYF
TRBV19 | . | CASRLGQGNEKLFF
TRBV19 | . | CASSTIQGRAGNTIYF
TRBV3-1/TRBV3-2 | . | CASSQVTRGMIF
TRBV19 | . | CASSQASGSSDTQYF
TRBV5-5 | . | CASSQDRLNTIYF
TRBV12-3/TRBV12-4 | . | CASVPGVADTQYF
TRBV3-1/TRBV3-2 | . | CASSQLQGYTEAFF
TRBV10-3 | . | CAISDKTGGTEAFF
TRBV10-3 | few | CAISPEISGNTIYF
TRBV11-1 | . | CASSLGTEAFF
TRBV28 | . | CASSLRYGNQPQHF
TRBV5-4 | . | CASSLVLIQPQHF
TRBV4-1 | . | CASSQLTGGLGGYTF
TRBV5-1 | few | CASSAGMGQGDYGYTF
TRBV28 | . | CASRPLRQGHYEQYF
TRBV7-6 | . | CASSLPVTGPTNTGELFF
TRBV28 | . | CATHRTRGEQFF
TRBV5-6 | . | CASSSALAGDYNEQFF